The 22 T cell receptor beta chains listed next were all sequenced from one sample in a study of blood T cell repertoires in COVID-19. Data came from immunoSEQ multiplex PCR; TCRdb stores just in-frame clones and leaves some out. In the table there are approximately 150,000 clones, approximately 80% of which are singletons. The specimen was PBMCs or T cells enriched from blood (not recorded which). The receptors come from a man between 65 and 79 years old who had been exposed to COVID-19.

This clone was seen a few times. The chain carries TRBV5-4 and TRBJ1-1; D is perhaps TRBD1 (5 bases). CDR3 length equals 16 residues. With 5 bases removed from V and 4 bases from J, the gap between germline ends came to 21 bases. CDR1 is SGHNT and CDR2 is YYREEE in the germline V gene (reference sequence). This chain's CDR3 is CASRPNPGGRSTEAFF. CDR3 bases: TGTGCCAGCAGACCCAACCCGGGGGGGAGAAGCACTGAAGCTTTCTTT.

The chain has TRBV4-3 and TRBJ2-7; the D gene is possibly TRBD2 (5 bases). Germline V gene sequence: CDR1 LGHNA, CDR2 YSLEER. The CDR3 sequence is 12 residues long. The ends were cut back, 5 bases at V and 7 bases at J, with 12 bases in the middle. The CDR3 DNA reads TGCGCCAGCAGCGATACTAGTGGGGAGCAGTACTTC. Protein: CASSDTSGEQYF.

This rearrangement joins TRBV30 to TRBJ2-2; 12 nucleotides match TRBD2. The CDR3 is 18 amino acids. V gave up 2 bases and J gave up 4 bases; unmatched junction bases: 11. Germline V gene data show CDR1 as GTSNPN and CDR2 as SVGIG (reference sequence). The DNA of the CDR3 is TGTGCCTGGAGTCTAGGGGCCCCGACTAGCGGGGGCACCGGGGAGCTGTTTTTT. Translating gives CAWSLGAPTSGGTGELFF.

This rearrangement joins TRBV5-1 to TRBJ1-1, with a tentative D call TRBD1 (5 bases). The germline V gene encodes CDR1 SGHRS and CDR2 YFSETQ. This CDR3 spans 15 amino acids. Between the trimmed V and J ends, which lost 3 bases and 3 bases, there was a span of 15 bases. Here the CDR3 reads CASSWGVSLDTEAFF. CDR3 bases: TGCGCCAGCAGCTGGGGGGTGAGTTTGGACACTGAAGCTTTCTTT.

CDR3 in amino acids: CATSRERVKTDYGYTF. The CDR3 nucleotides read TGTGCCACCAGCAGAGAAAGAGTAAAGACAGACTATGGCTACACCTTC. V and J are TRBV15 and TRBJ1-2; tentative D call: TRBD1 (5 bases). The V gene's germline CDR1 is LNHNV and CDR2 YYDKDF (reference sequence). Between the trimmed V and J ends, which lost 0 bases and 3 bases, there was a span of 14 bases. CDR3 length equals 16 residues.

This clone was detected once. V gene TRBV15 combines with J gene TRBJ2-7; 9 positions agree with TRBD1. Germline CDR1 reads LNHNV; CDR2 reads YYDKDF (reference sequence). Losses at the gene ends were 3 bases for V and 3 bases for J; bases not matched to a gene: 6. CDR3 length: 15 residues. This CDR3 reads CATSRDRGGGYEQYF. The CDR3 DNA reads TGTGCCACCAGCAGGGACAGGGGAGGGGGCTACGAGCAGTACTTC. The full variable domain, in which reference TRBV15 and TRBJ2-7 provide the parts outside the CDR3, is DAMVIQNPRYQVTQFGKPVTLSCSQTLNHNVMYWYQQKSSQAPKLLFHYYDKDFNNEADTPDNFQSRRPNTSFCFLDIRSPGLGDTAMYLCATSRDRGGGYEQYFGPGTRLTVT.

Only one count was recorded for this clone. The chain recombines TRBV7-2 with TRBJ2-7, with D perhaps matching TRBD1 (6 bases). The V and J ends lost 4 bases and 0 bases respectively, with 13 bases between them. Germline V CDR1 and CDR2: SGHTA, FQGNSA. This CDR3 is 15 amino acids long. In DNA, the CDR3 is TGTGCCAGCAGCTCCGGACAGCTTGCCTCCTACGAGCAGTACTTC. It is translated as CASSSGQLASYEQYF.

This chain joins TRBV7-2 and TRBJ2-7, with D perhaps matching TRBD1 (6 bases). CDR1 is SGHTA and CDR2 is FQGNSA in the germline V gene. Between the trimmed V and J ends, which lost 5 bases and 6 bases, there was a span of 17 bases. The CDR3 is made up of 14 amino acids. In DNA form, the CDR3 reads TGTGCCAGCAGCAATTCCCCGGGACAAGCCGAGCAGTACTTC. Protein: CASSNSPGQAEQYF.

V gene TRBV15 combines with J gene TRBJ2-2, with TRBD2 matching 7 bases. The CDR3 consists of 13 residues. V gave up 11 bases and J gave up 1 base; unmatched junction bases: 4. Germline CDR1 LNHNV, CDR2 YYDKDF (reference sequence). CDR3 DNA: TGTGCCGTCGCTAGCGGGAACACCGGGGAGCTGTTTTTT. Amino acid sequence: CAVASGNTGELFF. Combining the CDR3 with reference TRBV15 and TRBJ2-2 gives the whole variable domain DAMVIQNPRYQVTQFGKPVTLSCSQTLNHNVMYWYQQKSSQAPKLLFHYYDKDFNNEADTPDNFQSRRPNTSFCFLDIRSPGLGDTAMYLCAVASGNTGELFFGEGSRLTVL.

The chain carries TRBV6-1 and TRBJ1-1, with 7 bases fitting TRBD1. V was clipped by 4 bases and J by 2 bases; unmatched bases: 19. This CDR3 spans 19 amino acids. In germline, CDR1 is MNHNS, CDR2 SASEGT. DNA of the CDR3: TGTGCCAGCAGTGGCCCGCCGACAGGGACCCCGCTACCTAACACTGAAGCTTTCTTT. It yields the protein CASSGPPTGTPLPNTEAFF.

Points on this clone: Other nucleotide sequences in the sample specify the same CDR3. The chain carries TRBV11-3 and TRBJ2-1; 9 bases fit TRBD2. The CDR3 extends over 15 amino acids. Germline CDR1 is SGHNT and CDR2 is YENEEA. J gave up 2 bases and V 1 base, and 0 bases lay outside the gene matches. CDR3 protein: CASSLGGGAYNEQFF. In nucleotides, the CDR3 is TGTGCCAGCAGCTTAGGCGGGGGGGCCTACAATGAGCAGTTCTTC.

The gene calls are TRBV5-1 and TRBJ1-1; 7 bases are a match to TRBD1. V lost 1 base and J lost 7; bases outside the gene matches: 16. CDR1 is SGHRS, CDR2 YFSETQ, per germline. This CDR3 is built from 17 residues. CDR3 sequence reads: CASSLLPGQTNPIEAFF. The CDR3 nucleotides are TGCGCCAGCAGCTTGTTACCGGGACAGACCAACCCTATTGAAGCTTTCTTT.

V is TRBV5-1 and J is TRBJ2-7, with 9 bases fitting TRBD2. With V trimmed by 2 bases and J by 0 bases, 3 bases remained unmatched. Germline V gives CDR1 SGHRS, CDR2 YFSETQ. This CDR3 region has 15 residues. CDR3 amino acids: CASSLASGNSYEQYF. DNA of the CDR3: TGCGCCAGCAGCTTAGCTAGCGGGAACTCCTACGAGCAGTACTTC.

The V call is TRBV4-1, the J call TRBJ2-5, with 12 positions matching TRBD2. Trimming removed 4 bases from V and 5 bases from J; junction bases left unmatched: 14. The CDR3 loop spans 18 amino acids. Germline CDR1 is MGHRA and CDR2 is YSYEKL. The CDR3 spells CASSPTGATSGSWETQYF. The CDR3 bases are TGCGCCAGCAGCCCAACAGGTGCGACTAGCGGGAGTTGGGAGACCCAGTACTTC.

This rearrangement joins TRBV5-4 to TRBJ1-1, with 7 bases aligning to TRBD1. V lost 0 bases, J lost 1 base, and 6 bases stayed unmatched. The CDR3 extends over 16 amino acids. Germline-derived CDR1 and CDR2 are SGHNT and YYREEE (reference sequence). The CDR3 reads CASSLGRGLGNTEAFF. As DNA, the CDR3 is TGTGCCAGCAGCTTGGGGAGGGGGCTAGGGAACACTGAAGCTTTCTTT.

The chain is built from TRBV10-3 and TRBJ2-7; TRBD2 is a possible D gene (5 bases). CDR3 length: 14 amino acids. V shed 6 bases and J shed 6 bases, with 18 bases lying between them. Germline CDR1 reads ENHRY; CDR2 reads SYGVKD. The CDR3 protein is CAIRTMLDGGEQYF. CDR3 bases: TGTGCCATCAGAACAATGTTGGACGGAGGCGAGCAGTACTTC.

The chain is built from TRBV2 and TRBJ2-1, with D possibly TRBD2 on 5 matching bases. The CDR3 has 15 residues. Trimming took 7 bases from V and 9 from J, leaving 22 bases between them. Per the germline V gene, CDR1 is SNHLY and CDR2 is FYNNEI. The CDR3 DNA follows: TGTGCCAGCACTCCGACGCTAGGCGGGTTGAGTGAGCAGTTCTTC. It translates to CASTPTLGGLSEQFF. The full variable domain, rest sourced from reference TRBV2 and TRBJ2-1, is EPEVTQTPSHQVTQMGQEVILRCVPISNHLYFYWYRQILGQKVEFLVSFYNNEISEKSEIFDDQFSVERPDGSNFTLKIRSTKLEDSAMYFCASTPTLGGLSEQFFGPGTRLTVL.

This clone was seen just once. The chain links TRBV18 to TRBJ1-4; D is uncertain. Per germline, CDR1 KGHSH and CDR2 LQKENI. The CDR3 runs to 13 residues. Between the trimmed V and J ends, which lost 4 bases and 8 bases, there was a span of 11 bases. CDR3 nucleotide sequence: TGTGCCAGCTCACAGTCCCGGAGGGAAAAACTGTTTTTT. Protein: CASSQSRREKLFF. The variable domain in full, completed from reference TRBV18 and TRBJ1-4, reads NAGVMQNPRHLVRRRGQEARLRCSPMKGHSHVYWYRQLPEEGLKFMVYLQKENIIDESGMPKERFSAEFPKEGPSILRIQQVVRGDSAAYFCASSQSRREKLFFGSGTQLSVL.

V and J are TRBV19 and TRBJ2-1, with a tentative D call TRBD1 (5 bases). With 5 bases removed from V and 8 bases from J, the gap between germline ends came to 16 bases. CDR3 length: 14 amino acids. Germline V gene data show CDR1 as LNHDA and CDR2 as SQIVND (reference sequence). In DNA, the CDR3 is TGTGCCAGTAGTCTCTCCCAGGGTCGGGATGAGCAGTTCTTC. Encoded protein: CASSLSQGRDEQFF.

This clone was seen only once. V gene TRBV10-3 combines with J gene TRBJ2-7; 9 bases line up with TRBD1. With 6 bases clipped from V and 2 bases from J, the junction kept 5 bases outside the gene matches. The CDR3 is made up of 14 amino acids. Germline V gene lookup returns CDR1 ENHRY and CDR2 SYGVKD. This CDR3 reads CAIRTGTGTYEQYF. The CDR3, as DNA: TGTGCCATCAGGACCGGGACAGGGACCTACGAGCAGTACTTC.

This clone was recorded only once. V is TRBV3-1 (or the pseudogene TRBV3-2) and J is TRBJ2-4; D is possibly TRBD1 (5 bases). The CDR3 is made up of 14 amino acids. Per the germline V gene, CDR1 is LGHDT and CDR2 is YNNKEL (reference sequence). Trimming stripped 3 bases from V and 7 bases from J, with 13 bases between. The CDR3 DNA reads TGTGCCAGCAGCCATGGGGCAGTTTCGAACATTCAGTACTTC. Its protein is CASSHGAVSNIQYF.

The CDR3 sequence is CASSWDRSQETQYF. Here the CDR3 DNA reads TGTGCCAGCAGCTGGGACAGGTCCCAGGAGACCCAGTACTTC. The rearrangement joins TRBV7-2 to TRBJ2-5, with 8 nucleotides matching TRBD1. The J segment lost 5 bases and the V segment lost 4 bases, leaving 6 bases of the junction unmatched. Germline CDR1 is SGHTA and CDR2 is FQGNSA. This CDR3 is built from 14 residues.